This passage covers 9 T cell receptor beta chains from one sample sequenced in a study of blood T cell repertoires in COVID-19. Data came from immunoSEQ multiplex PCR; TCRdb stores just in-frame clones and leaves some out. The sample holds a few hundred thousand clones, roughly 90% seen once. Sequences were obtained from peripheral blood. The receptors originated from a middle-aged man with acute or convalescent COVID-19.

This sequence joins TRBV5-1 and TRBJ1-2; TRBD1 might be the D (6 bases). CDR3 size: 13 residues. Germline V lookup: CDR1 SGHRS, CDR2 YFSETQ. Deletions cut 0 bases from V and 10 bases from J, with 13 bases between. CDR3 residues: CASSLDSGGVYTF. CDR3 nucleotide sequence: TGCGCCAGCAGCTTGGATTCTGGGGGCGTCTACACCTTC.

The V and J genes are TRBV28 and TRBJ2-1; 8 bases map to TRBD2. V was pared by 10 bases and J by 6 bases, with 8 bases of the junction left unmatched. The CDR3 is 13 residues long. Germline CDR1 reads MDHEN; CDR2 reads SYDVKM. This CDR3 is CATTPGGANEQFF. The CDR3 bases are TGTGCCACCACACCCGGGGGGGCCAATGAGCAGTTCTTC.

The rearrangement joins TRBV7-2 to TRBJ2-3, with TRBD1 as a possible D gene (5 bases). Germline V gene data show CDR1 as SGHTA and CDR2 as FQGNSA. Trimming cost V 6 bases and J 0 bases, with 16 bases left between them. CDR3 length: 16 amino acids. CDR3 residues: CASSSIRETSTDTQYF. For the CDR3, the DNA is TGTGCCAGCAGTTCGATCAGGGAAACTAGCACAGATACGCAGTATTTT.

This CDR3 reads CASSLVVRVQETQYF. Here the CDR3 DNA reads TGTGCCAGCAGCTTAGTGGTGCGGGTCCAAGAGACCCAGTACTTC. This chain connects TRBV7-6 to TRBJ2-5, with D possibly matching TRBD2 (5 bases). The CDR3 consists of 15 residues. The germline V gene has CDR1 SGHVS and CDR2 FNYEAQ. V lost 1 base and J lost 1, with 10 bases in between.

This rearrangement joins TRBV5-6 to TRBJ2-7, with 7 bases aligning to TRBD1. The V gene's germline CDR1 is SGHDT and CDR2 YYEEEE. V dropped 1 base and J dropped 6; count of bases not matched to a gene: 10. The CDR3 is 15 amino acids. CDR3 sequence reads: CASSLRMTGPSEQYF. CDR3 nucleotide sequence: TGTGCCAGCAGCTTGAGGATGACAGGGCCCTCCGAGCAGTACTTC.

The chain links TRBV11-2 to TRBJ2-2; 9 bases are a match to TRBD2. The CDR3 loop spans 18 amino acids. Germline lookup yields CDR1 SGHAT and CDR2 FQNNGV. The ends lost 5 bases at V and 3 bases at J; junction bases unmatched: 13. CDR3 sequence: CASSLTLAGAGYTGELFF. The CDR3 nucleotides are TGTGCCAGCAGCCTCACCTTAGCGGGAGCGGGGTACACCGGGGAGCTGTTTTTT.

This chain connects TRBV27 to TRBJ1-4; D is perhaps TRBD1 (5 bases). Germline CDR1 MNHEY, CDR2 SMNVEV (reference sequence). There are 15 residues in the CDR3. Deletions cut 6 bases from V and 7 bases from J, with 18 bases between. CDR3 in amino acids: CASRNPGGVGEKLFF. In DNA, the CDR3 is TGTGCCAGCAGGAACCCTGGGGGGGTGGGTGAAAAACTGTTTTTT.

The chain is built from TRBV4-1 and TRBJ1-4; 9 bases are a match to TRBD1. CDR1 and CDR2 from the germline V gene are MGHRA and YSYEKL. The CDR3 runs to 15 residues. V lost 4 bases, J lost 8 bases, and 8 bases stayed unmatched. The CDR3, as DNA: TGCGCCAGCAGCCCGCCGGGACAGGGAAGGGAAAAACTGTTTTTT. Its translation: CASSPPGQGREKLFF.

Notes on this clone: The junction shows a germline mismatch at one end, possibly a read error. The rearrangement joins TRBV20-1 to TRBJ2-1, with TRBD2 matching 8 bases. CDR1 and CDR2 (germline): DFQATT, SNEGSKA (reference sequence). The CDR3 is 13 residues long. The CDR3 sequence is CSASSEVGTSGVF. CDR3 nucleotides: TGCAGTGCTAGTTCCGAGGTTGGGACTAGTGGGGTCTTC.